This TCR beta chain was recorded in a study of blood T cell repertoires in COVID-19. Overall study context: Samples taken during acute and convalescent COVID-19 were collected in the United States, Italy and Spain. T cells, B-cell-depleted T cells, or PBMCs supplied cDNA or gDNA.

In the original processing: Reference gene primer amplification gave nucleated cell count estimates. Sequencing used immunoSEQ multiplex PCR; TCRdb keeps in-frame clones, though not all of them. V, J and clone size reflect that table, while D and trimming were determined from the DNA. The sample lists under 150,000 clones; about 91% were seen once. This CDR3 region has 13 residues. J was trimmed by 1 base and V by 8 bases; bases with no gene match: 5. V gene TRBV12-3 or TRBV12-4 combines with J gene TRBJ2-7, with 7 bases identical to TRBD1. Sequenced sample: peripheral blood. The clonotype originates from a human donor in a cohort sampled during active COVID-19. CDR3 protein: CASGRDSSYEQYF. The DNA of the CDR3 is TGTGCCAGCGGCCGGGACAGTTCCTACGAGCAGTACTTC.